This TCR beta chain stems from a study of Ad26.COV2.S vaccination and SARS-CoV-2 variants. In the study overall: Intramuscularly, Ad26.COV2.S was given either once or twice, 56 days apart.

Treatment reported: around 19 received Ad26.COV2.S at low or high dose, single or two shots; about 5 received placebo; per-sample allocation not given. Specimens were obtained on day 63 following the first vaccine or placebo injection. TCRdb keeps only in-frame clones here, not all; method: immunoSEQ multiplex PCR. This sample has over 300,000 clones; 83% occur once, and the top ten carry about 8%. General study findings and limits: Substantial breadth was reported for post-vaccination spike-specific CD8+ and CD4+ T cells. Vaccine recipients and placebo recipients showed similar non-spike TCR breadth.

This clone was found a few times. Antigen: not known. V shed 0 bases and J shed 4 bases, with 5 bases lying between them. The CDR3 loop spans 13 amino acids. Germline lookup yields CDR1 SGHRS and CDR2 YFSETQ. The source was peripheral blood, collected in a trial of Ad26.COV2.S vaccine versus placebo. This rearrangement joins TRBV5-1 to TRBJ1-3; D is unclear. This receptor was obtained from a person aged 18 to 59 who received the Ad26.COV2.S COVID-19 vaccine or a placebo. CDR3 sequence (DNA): TGCGCCAGCAGCTTGGACCTGGGAAACACCATATATTTT. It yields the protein CASSLDLGNTIYF.